The source of this T cell receptor (beta chain) is a study of blood T cell repertoires in COVID-19. On the study more broadly: Acute and convalescent COVID-19 specimens originated in the United States, Italy and Spain. Sample material is recorded as cDNA or gDNA derived from T cells, B-cell-depleted T cells, or PBMCs.

V lost 5 bases and J 1 base, leaving 11 bases between the germline ends. The CDR3 loop spans 14 amino acids. From germline, CDR1 is SGHTA and CDR2 FQGNSA. Study processing details: Reference gene primer amplification yielded estimated nucleated cell counts. The repertoire was sequenced with immunoSEQ multiplex PCR; TCRdb's copy has only in-frame clones and lacks some. The V and J calls and clone size come from that table; D and trimming were worked out from the DNA. The data show 110,000 to 150,000 clones, with 84% seen just once and roughly two fifths held by the top ten. Sample: peripheral blood. The genes are TRBV7-2 and TRBJ2-5; D may be TRBD2 (6 bases). The source is a human donor in a cohort sampled during active COVID-19. Written as DNA, the CDR3 is TGTGCCAGCAGCGCCGGGACTCTCCAAGAGACCCAGTACTTC. This encodes CASSAGTLQETQYF.